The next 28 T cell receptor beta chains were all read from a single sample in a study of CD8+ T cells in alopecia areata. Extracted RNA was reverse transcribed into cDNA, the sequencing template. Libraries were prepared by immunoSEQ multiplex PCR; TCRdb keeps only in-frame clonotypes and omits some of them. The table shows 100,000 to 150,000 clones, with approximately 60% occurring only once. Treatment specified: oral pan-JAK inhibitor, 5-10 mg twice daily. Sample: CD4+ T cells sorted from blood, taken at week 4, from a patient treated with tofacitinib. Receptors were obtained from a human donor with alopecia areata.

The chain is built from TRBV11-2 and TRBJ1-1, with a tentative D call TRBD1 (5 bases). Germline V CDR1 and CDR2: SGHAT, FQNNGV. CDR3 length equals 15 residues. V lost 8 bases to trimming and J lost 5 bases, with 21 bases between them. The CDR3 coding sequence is TGTGCCAGCCTACCTTCCCTTGGGGCTGGGACTGAAGCTTTCTTT. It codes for CASLPSLGAGTEAFF.

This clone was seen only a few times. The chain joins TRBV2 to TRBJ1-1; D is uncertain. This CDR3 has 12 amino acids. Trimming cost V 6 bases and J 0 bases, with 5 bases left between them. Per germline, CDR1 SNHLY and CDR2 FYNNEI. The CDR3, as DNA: TGTGCCAGCAGGGGCCTGAACACTGAAGCTTTCTTT. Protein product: CASRGLNTEAFF.

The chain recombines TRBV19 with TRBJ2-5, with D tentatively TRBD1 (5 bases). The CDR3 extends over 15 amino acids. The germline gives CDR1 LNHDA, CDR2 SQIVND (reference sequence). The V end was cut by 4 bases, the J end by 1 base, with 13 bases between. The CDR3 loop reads CASSTQGRGQETQYF. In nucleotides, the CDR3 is TGTGCCAGTAGTACCCAGGGAAGAGGCCAAGAGACCCAGTACTTC.

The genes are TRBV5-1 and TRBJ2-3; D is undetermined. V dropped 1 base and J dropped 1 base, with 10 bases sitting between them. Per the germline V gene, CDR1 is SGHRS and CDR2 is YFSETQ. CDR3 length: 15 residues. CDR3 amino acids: CASSLTATRTDTQYF. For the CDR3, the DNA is TGCGCCAGCAGCTTGACGGCTACCCGCACAGATACGCAGTATTTT.

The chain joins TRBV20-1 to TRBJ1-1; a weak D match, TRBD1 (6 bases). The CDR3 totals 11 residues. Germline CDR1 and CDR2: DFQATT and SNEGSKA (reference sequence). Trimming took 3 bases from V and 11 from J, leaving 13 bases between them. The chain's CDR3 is CSASIWGAAFF. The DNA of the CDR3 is TGCAGTGCTAGTATTTGGGGGGCGGCTTTCTTT.

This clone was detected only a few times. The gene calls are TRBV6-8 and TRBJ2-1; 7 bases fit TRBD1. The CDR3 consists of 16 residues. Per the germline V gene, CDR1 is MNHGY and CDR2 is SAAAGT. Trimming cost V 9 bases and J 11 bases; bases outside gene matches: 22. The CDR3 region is CASAFIRDSVVPQQFF. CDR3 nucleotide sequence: TGTGCCAGTGCCTTCATCCGGGACAGCGTAGTACCCCAGCAGTTCTTC.

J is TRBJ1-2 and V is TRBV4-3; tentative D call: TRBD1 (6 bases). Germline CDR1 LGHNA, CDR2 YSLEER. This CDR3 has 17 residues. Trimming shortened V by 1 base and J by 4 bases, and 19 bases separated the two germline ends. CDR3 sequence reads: CASSQGFSRGPGYGYTF. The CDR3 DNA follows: TGCGCCAGCAGCCAAGGATTCAGCCGGGGGCCAGGCTATGGCTACACCTTC.

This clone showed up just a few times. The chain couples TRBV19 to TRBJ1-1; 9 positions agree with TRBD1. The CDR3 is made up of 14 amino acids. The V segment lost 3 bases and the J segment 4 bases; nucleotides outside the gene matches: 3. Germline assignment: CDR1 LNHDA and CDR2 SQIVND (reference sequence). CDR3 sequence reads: CASSMTGGSTEAFF. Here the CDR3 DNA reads TGTGCCAGTAGTATGACAGGGGGGAGCACTGAAGCTTTCTTT. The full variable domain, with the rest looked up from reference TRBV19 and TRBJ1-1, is DGGITQSPKYLFRKEGQNVTLSCEQNLNHDAMYWYRQDPGQGLRLIYYSQIVNDFQKGDIAEGYSVSREKKESFPLTVTSAQKNPTAFYLCASSMTGGSTEAFFGQGTRLTVV.

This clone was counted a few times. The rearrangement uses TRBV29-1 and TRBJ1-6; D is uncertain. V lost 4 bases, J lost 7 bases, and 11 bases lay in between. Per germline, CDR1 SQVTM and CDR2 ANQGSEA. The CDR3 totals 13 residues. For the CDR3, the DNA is TGCAGCGTTGGTCTGGGTTTGAATTCACCCCTCCACTTT. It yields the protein CSVGLGLNSPLHF. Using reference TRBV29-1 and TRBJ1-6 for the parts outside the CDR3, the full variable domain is SAVISQKPSRDICQRGTSLTIQCQVDSQVTMMFWYRQQPGQSLTLIATANQGSEATYESGFVIDKFPISRPNLTFSTLTVSNMSPEDSSIYLCSVGLGLNSPLHFGNGTRLTVT.

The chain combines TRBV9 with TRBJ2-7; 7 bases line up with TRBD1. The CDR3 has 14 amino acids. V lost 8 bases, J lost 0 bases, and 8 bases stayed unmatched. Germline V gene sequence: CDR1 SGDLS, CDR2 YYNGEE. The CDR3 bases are TGTGCCAGTAACAGGGGCGCCGGCTCCTACGAGCAGTACTTC. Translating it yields CASNRGAGSYEQYF.

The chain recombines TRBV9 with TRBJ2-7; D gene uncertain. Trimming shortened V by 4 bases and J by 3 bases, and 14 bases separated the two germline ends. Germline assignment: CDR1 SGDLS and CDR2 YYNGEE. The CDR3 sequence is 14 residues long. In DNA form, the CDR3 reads TGTGCCAGCAGCCGAGGTCACGGAGACTACGAGCAGTACTTC. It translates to CASSRGHGDYEQYF.

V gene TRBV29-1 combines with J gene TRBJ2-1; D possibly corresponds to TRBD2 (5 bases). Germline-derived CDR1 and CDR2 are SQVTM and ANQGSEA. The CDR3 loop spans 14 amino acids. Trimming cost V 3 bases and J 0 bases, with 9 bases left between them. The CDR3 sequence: CSVEWSGSYNEQFF. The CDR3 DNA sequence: TGCAGCGTTGAGTGGAGCGGCTCCTACAATGAGCAGTTCTTC.

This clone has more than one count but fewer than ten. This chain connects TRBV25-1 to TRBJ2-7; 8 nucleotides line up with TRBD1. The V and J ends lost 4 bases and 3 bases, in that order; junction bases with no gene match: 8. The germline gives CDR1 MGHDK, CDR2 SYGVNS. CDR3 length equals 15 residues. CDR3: CASSVPTGEFYEQYF. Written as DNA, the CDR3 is TGTGCCAGCAGTGTTCCGACAGGGGAATTCTACGAGCAGTACTTC.

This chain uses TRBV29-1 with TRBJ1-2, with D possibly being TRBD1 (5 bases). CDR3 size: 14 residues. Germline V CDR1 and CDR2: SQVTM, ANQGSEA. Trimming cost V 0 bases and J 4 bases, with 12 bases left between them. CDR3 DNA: TGCAGCGTTGAAGAAAAGGGACTCCTCTATGGCTACACCTTC. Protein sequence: CSVEEKGLLYGYTF.

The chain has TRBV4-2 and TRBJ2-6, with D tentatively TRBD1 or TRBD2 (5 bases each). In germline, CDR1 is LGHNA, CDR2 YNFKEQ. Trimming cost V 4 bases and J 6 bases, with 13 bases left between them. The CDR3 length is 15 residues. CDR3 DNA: TGTGCCAGCAGCCCCGAAGGGACGTCGGCCAACGTCCTGACTTTC. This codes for CASSPEGTSANVLTF.

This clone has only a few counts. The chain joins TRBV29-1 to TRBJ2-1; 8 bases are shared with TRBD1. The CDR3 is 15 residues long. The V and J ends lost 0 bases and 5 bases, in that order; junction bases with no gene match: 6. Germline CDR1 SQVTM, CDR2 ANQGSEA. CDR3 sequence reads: CSVEDVGTGDNEQFF. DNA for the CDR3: TGCAGCGTTGAAGATGTTGGGACAGGAGACAATGAGCAGTTCTTC.

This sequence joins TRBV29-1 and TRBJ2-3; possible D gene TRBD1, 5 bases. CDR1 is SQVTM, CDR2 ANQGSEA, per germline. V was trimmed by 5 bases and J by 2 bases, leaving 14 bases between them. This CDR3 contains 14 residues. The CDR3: CSVQYQGSTDTQYF. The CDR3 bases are TGCAGCGTTCAGTATCAGGGATCCACAGATACGCAGTATTTT.

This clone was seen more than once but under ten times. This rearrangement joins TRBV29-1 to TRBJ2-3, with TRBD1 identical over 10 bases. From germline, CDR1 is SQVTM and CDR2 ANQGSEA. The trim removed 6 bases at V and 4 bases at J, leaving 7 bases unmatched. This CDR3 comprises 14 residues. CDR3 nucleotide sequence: TGCAGCGTCGCCCGAGGGACAGGGGCAGATACGCAGTATTTT. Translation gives CSVARGTGADTQYF.

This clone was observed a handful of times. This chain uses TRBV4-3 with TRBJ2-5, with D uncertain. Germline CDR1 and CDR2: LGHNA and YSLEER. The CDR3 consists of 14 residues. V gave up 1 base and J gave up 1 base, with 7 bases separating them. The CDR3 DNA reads TGCGCCAGCAGCCAAGTGGGCAGCCAAGAGACCCAGTACTTC. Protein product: CASSQVGSQETQYF.

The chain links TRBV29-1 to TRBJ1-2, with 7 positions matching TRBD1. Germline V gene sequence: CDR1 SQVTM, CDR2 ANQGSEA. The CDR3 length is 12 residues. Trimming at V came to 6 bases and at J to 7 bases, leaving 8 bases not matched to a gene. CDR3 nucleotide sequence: TGCAGCGTAGTGACAGGGACTTCTGGCTACACCTTC. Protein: CSVVTGTSGYTF. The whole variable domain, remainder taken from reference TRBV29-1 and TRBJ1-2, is SAVISQKPSRDICQRGTSLTIQCQVDSQVTMMFWYRQQPGQSLTLIATANQGSEATYESGFVIDKFPISRPNLTFSTLTVSNMSPEDSSIYLCSVVTGTSGYTFGSGTRLTVV.

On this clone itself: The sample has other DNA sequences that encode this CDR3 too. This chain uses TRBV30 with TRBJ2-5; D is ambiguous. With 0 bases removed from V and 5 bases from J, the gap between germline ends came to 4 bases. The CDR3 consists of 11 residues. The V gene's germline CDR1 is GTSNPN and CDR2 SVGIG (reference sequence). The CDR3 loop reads CAWSVGETQYF. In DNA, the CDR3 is TGTGCCTGGAGTGTCGGGGAGACCCAGTACTTC. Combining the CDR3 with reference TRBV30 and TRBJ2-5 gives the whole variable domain SQTIHQWPATLVQPVGSPLSLECTVEGTSNPNLYWYRQAAGRGLQLLFYSVGIGQISSEVPQNLSASRPQDRQFILSSKKLLLSDSGFYLCAWSVGETQYFGPGTRLLVL.

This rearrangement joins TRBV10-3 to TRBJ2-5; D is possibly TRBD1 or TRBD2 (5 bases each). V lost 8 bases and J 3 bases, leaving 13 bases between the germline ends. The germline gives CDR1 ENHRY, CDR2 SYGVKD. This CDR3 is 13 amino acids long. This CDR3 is CAISGTTKETQYF. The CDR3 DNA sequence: TGTGCCATCTCAGGGACGACAAAAGAGACCCAGTACTTC.

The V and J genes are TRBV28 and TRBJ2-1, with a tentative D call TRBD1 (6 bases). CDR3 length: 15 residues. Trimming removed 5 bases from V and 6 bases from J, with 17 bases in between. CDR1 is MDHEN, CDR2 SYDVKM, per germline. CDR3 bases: TGTGCCAGCAGTACACGAAAAAAACAGGGCAATGAGCAGTTCTTC. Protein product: CASSTRKKQGNEQFF.

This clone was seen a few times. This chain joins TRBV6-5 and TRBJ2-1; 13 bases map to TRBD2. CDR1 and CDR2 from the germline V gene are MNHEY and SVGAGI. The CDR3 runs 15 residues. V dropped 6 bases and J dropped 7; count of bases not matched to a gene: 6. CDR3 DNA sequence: TGTGCCAGCAGGTTTACTAGCGGGAGGGGGAATGAGCAGTTCTTC. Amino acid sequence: CASRFTSGRGNEQFF.

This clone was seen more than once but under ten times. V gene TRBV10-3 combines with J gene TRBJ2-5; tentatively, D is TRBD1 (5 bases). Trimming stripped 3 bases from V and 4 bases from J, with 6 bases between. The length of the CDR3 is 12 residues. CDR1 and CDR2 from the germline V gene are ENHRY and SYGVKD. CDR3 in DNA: TGTGCCATCAGTGATCAGGGAGAGACCCAGTACTTC. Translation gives CAISDQGETQYF.

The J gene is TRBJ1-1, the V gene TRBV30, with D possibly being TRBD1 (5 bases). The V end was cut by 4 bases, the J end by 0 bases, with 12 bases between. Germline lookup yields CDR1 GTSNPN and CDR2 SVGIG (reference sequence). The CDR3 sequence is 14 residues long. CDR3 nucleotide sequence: TGTGCCTGGAAACGGGACTTCATGAACACTGAAGCTTTCTTT. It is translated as CAWKRDFMNTEAFF.

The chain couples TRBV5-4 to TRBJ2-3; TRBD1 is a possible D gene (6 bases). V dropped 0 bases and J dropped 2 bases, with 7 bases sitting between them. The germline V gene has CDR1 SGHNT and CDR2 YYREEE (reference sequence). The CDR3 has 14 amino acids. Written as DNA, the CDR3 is TGTGCCAGCAGCTTGGACAGGGTCACAGATACGCAGTATTTT. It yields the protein CASSLDRVTDTQYF.

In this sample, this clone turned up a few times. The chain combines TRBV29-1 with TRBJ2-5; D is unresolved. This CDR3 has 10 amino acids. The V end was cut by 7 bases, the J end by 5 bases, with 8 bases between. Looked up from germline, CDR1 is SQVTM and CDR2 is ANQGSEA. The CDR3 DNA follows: TGCAGCGCTGGCCACGAGACCCAGTACTTC. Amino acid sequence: CSAGHETQYF.